This TCR beta chain was captured in a study of PD-1 blockade in classical Hodgkin lymphoma. Study-level findings and limits: A reduction in baseline TCR diversity was reportedly seen in newly diagnosed patients relative to healthy donors.

This clone was observed once. Antigen specificity is unknown. This CDR3 is 13 amino acids long. CDR1 and CDR2 from the germline V gene are MNHNY and SVGAGI (reference sequence). Trimming removed 6 bases from V and 5 bases from J, with 13 bases in between. Documented time point: cycle 4 day 1 (C4D1), after about 6 weeks of nivolumab. Relapse after autologous stem cell transplantation occurred in every patient, and brentuximab vedotin exposure varied. Researchers pulled CD8+ T cells out of thawed PBMCs using magnetic negative selection. This table comes from immunoSEQ multiplex PCR, and its TCRdb copy is limited to in-frame clones, with some not included. Of 2,500 to 3,500 clones listed, around 75% are singletons.

The sequence was obtained from a human donor with classical Hodgkin lymphoma. V usage is TRBV6-6 and J usage is TRBJ1-1; D is ambiguous. The material was CD8+ T cells from blood, obtained before the fourth cycle of nivolumab. CDR3 DNA sequence: TGTGCCAGCAGCGGTCTTCCGGGTACTGAAGCTTTCTTT. Encoded protein: CASSGLPGTEAFF.